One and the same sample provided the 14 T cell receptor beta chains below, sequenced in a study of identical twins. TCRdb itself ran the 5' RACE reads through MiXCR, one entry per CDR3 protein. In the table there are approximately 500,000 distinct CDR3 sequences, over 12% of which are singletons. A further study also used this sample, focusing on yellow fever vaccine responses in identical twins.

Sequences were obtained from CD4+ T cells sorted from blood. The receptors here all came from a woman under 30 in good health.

The DNA for the CDR3 is TGTGCCAGCAGCAAGGGACAGGGCTTCGCTGAAAAACTGTTTTTT. Translating it yields CASSKGQGFAEKLFF. The V call is TRBV7-8, the J call TRBJ1-4; 9 nucleotides agree with TRBD1. V lost 5 bases to trimming and J lost 7 bases; unmatched junction nucleotides: 8. The germline V gene has CDR1 SGHVS and CDR2 FQNEAQ. CDR3 size: 15 residues.

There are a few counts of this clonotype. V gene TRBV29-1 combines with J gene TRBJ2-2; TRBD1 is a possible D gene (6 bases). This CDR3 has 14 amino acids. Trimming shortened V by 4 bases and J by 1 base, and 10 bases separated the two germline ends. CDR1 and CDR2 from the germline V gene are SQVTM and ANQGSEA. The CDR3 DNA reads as TGCAGCGTTGTAAGGGACAAGAACACCGGGGAGCTGTTTTTT. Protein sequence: CSVVRDKNTGELFF.

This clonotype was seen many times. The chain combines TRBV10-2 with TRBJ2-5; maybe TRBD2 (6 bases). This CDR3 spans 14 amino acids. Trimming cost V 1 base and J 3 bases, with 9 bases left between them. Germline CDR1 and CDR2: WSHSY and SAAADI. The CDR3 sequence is CASSELGGEETQYF. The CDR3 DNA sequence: TGCGCCAGCAGTGAGTTGGGGGGAGAAGAGACCCAGTACTTC.

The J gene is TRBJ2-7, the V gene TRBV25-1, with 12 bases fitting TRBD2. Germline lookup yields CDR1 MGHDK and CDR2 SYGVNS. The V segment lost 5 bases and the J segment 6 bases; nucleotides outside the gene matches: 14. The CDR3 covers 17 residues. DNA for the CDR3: TGTGCCAGCAGTCCGTCTAGCGGGAGGGCCGATTTTGTCGAGCAGTACTTC. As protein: CASSPSSGRADFVEQYF.

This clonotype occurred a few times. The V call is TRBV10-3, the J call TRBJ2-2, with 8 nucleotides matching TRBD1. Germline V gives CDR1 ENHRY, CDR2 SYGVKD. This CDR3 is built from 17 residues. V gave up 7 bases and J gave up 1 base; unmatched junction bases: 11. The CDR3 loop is CAITNTYRGRNTGELFF. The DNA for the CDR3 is TGTGCCATCACCAACACTTACAGGGGGAGGAACACCGGGGAGCTGTTTTTT.

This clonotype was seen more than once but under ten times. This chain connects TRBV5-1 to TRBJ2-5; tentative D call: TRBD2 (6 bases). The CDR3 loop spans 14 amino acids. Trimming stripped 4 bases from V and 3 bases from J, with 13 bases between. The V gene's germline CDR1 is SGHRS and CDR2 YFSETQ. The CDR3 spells CASSAFSGEETQYF. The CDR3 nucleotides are TGCGCCAGCAGCGCCTTTTCGGGAGAAGAGACCCAGTACTTC.

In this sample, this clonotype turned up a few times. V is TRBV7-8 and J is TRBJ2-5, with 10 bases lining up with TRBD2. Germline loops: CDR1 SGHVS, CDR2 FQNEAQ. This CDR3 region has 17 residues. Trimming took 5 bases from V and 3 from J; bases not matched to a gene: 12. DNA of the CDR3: TGTGCCAGCAGCCCGGGCAGAACTAGCGGGGTTGAAGAGACCCAGTACTTC. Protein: CASSPGRTSGVEETQYF.

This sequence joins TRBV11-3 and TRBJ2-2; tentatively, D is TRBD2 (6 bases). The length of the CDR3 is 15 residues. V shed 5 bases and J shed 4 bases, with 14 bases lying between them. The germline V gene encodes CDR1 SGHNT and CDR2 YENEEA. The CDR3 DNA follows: TGTGCCAGCAGCCCCGGACTACCCATCACCGGGGAGCTGTTTTTT. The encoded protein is CASSPGLPITGELFF. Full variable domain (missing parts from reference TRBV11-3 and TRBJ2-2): EAGVVQSPRYKIIEKKQPVAFWCNPISGHNTLYWYLQNLGQGPELLIRYENEEAVDDSQLPKDRFSAERLKGVDSTLKIQPAELGDSAVYLCASSPGLPITGELFFGEGSRLTVL.

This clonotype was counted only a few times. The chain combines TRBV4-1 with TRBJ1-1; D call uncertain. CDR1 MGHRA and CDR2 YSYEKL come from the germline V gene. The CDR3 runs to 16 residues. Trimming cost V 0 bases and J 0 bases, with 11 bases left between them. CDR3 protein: CASSQESSRMNTEAFF. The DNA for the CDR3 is TGCGCCAGCAGCCAAGAGTCGAGTAGAATGAACACTGAAGCTTTCTTT.

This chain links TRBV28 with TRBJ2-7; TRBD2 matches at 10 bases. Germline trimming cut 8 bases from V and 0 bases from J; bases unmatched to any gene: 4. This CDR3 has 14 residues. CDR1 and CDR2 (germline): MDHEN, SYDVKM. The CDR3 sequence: CASGAGGFSYEQYV. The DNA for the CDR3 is TGTGCCAGCGGAGCGGGGGGGTTCTCCTACGAGCAGTACGTC.

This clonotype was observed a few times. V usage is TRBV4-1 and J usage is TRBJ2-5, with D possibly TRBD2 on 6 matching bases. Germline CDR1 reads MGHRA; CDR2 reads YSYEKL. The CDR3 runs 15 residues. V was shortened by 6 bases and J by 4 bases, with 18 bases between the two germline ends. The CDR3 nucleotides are TGCGCCAGCAGAGTGGAGGGAATAGGAGGAGAGACCCAGTACTTC. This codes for CASRVEGIGGETQYF.

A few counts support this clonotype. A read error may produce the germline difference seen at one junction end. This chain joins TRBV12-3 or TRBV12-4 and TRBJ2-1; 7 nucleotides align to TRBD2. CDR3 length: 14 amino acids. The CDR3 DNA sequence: TGTGTCAGCCTCGGCGGGGGAACTATCAATGAGCAGTTCTTC. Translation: CVSLGGGTINEQFF.

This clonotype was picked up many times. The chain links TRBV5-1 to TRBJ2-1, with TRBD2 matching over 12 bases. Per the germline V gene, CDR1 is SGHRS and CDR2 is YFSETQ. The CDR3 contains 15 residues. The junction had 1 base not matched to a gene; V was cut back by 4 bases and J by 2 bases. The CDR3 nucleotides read TGCGCCAGCAGCCGGACTAGCGGGACCTACAATGAGCAGTTCTTC. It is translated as CASSRTSGTYNEQFF. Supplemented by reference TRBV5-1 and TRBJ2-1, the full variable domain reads KAGVTQTPRYLIKTRGQQVTLSCSPISGHRSVSWYQQTPGQGLQFLFEYFSETQRNKGNFPGRFSGRQFSNSRSEMNVSTLELGDSALYLCASSRTSGTYNEQFFGPGTRLTVL.

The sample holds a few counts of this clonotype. The CDR3 loop is CASSNRQGGEQFF. CDR3 nucleotide sequence: TGTGCCAGCAGTAACAGACAGGGCGGTGAGCAGTTCTTC. V usage is TRBV12-3 or TRBV12-4 and J usage is TRBJ2-1; 7 nucleotides line up with TRBD1. The CDR3 covers 13 residues. V lost 5 bases to trimming and J lost 9 bases; unmatched junction nucleotides: 7.